Listed below are T cell receptor beta chains from one sample, sequenced in a study of siplizumab effects on memory and regulatory T cells. Assay used: immunoSEQ multiplex PCR; TCRdb lists only in-frame clones, some missing. The sample comprises some 7,000 clones, approximately 70% of which are singletons, and 48% rests with the top ten. Sequenced input: effector memory CD8+ T cells sorted from blood. All receptors come from a human donor in good health. Both conserved end residues are part of each CDR3. The order of the fields is J gene, V gene, clone size, D gene, CDR3 DNA, CDR3 protein. A D gene is named only where the DNA matches it firmly. Clone size appears in some rows only: once, few, many, or a class for an expanded clone.

J: TRBJ2-5; V: TRBV30; size: few; D: NA; DNA: TGTGCCTGGAGTGTAAGGGGGACTATACAAGAGACCCAGTACTTC; CDR3: CAWSVRGTIQETQYF
J: TRBJ1-4; V: TRBV9; size: NA; D: NA; DNA: TGTGCCAGCAGCACCGGGACACAGACAACTAATGAAAAACTGTTTTTT; CDR3: CASSTGTQTTNEKLFF
J: TRBJ2-3; V: TRBV10-1; size: NA; D: NA; DNA: TGCGCCAGCAGCCGAGGTCAGAGCACAGATACGCAGTATTTT; CDR3: CASSRGQSTDTQYF
J: TRBJ2-7; V: TRBV30; size: few; D: NA; DNA: TGTGCCTGGAGAAGGACCCCAGACCGATCCTACGAGCAGTACTTC; CDR3: CAWRRTPDRSYEQYF
J: TRBJ2-7; V: TRBV19; size: NA; D: NA; DNA: TGTGCCAGTAGTCTAGTAGACTCCTACGAGCAGTACTTC; CDR3: CASSLVDSYEQYF
J: TRBJ2-1; V: TRBV5-1; size: NA; D: NA; DNA: TGCGCCAGCAGCTGGGGGTCCGGCAATGAGCAGTTCTTC; CDR3: CASSWGSGNEQFF
J: TRBJ2-2; V: TRBV9; size: NA; D: NA; DNA: TGTGCCAGCAGCGTAGGTGTGGGGACCGGGGAGCTGTTTTTT; CDR3: CASSVGVGTGELFF
J: TRBJ1-5; V: TRBV6-6; size: few; D: NA; DNA: TGTGCCAGCGGCCGGGACGCAGGTCGGCCCCAGCATTTT; CDR3: CASGRDAGRPQHF
J: TRBJ2-1; V: TRBV7-7; size: NA; D: TRBD1; DNA: TGTGCTAGCAGCCAAGGGACAGGGGTGGGCGGTGAGCAGTTCTTC; CDR3: CASSQGTGVGGEQFF
J: TRBJ2-3; V: TRBV28; size: NA; D: NA; DNA: TGTGCCAGCAGTACGGGGGGCGGGTTCGCAGATACGCAGTATTTT; CDR3: CASSTGGGFADTQYF
J: TRBJ2-5; V: TRBV7-8; size: NA; D: TRBD1; DNA: TGTGCCAGCAGCTGGACAGGGTACGAGACCCAGTACTTC; CDR3: CASSWTGYETQYF
J: TRBJ2-1; V: TRBV11-2; size: NA; D: TRBD2; DNA: TGTGCCAGCAGCTCTCAAGCGGGAGGAACCTACAATGAGCAGTTCTTC; CDR3: CASSSQAGGTYNEQFF
J: TRBJ2-3; V: TRBV7-8; size: NA; D: TRBD1; DNA: TGTGCCAGCAGCTTAGTAACAGGGGACACAGATACGCAGTATTTT; CDR3: CASSLVTGDTDTQYF
J: TRBJ1-5; V: TRBV11-2; size: NA; D: NA; DNA: TGTGCCAGCAGCTTAGTTAGCAATCAGCCCCAGCATTTT; CDR3: CASSLVSNQPQHF
J: TRBJ2-1; V: TRBV7-9; size: NA; D: TRBD2; DNA: TGTGCCAGCAGCAAGGTAGCGGGAGGCAATGAGCAGTTCTTC; CDR3: CASSKVAGGNEQFF
J: TRBJ1-1; V: TRBV28; size: NA; D: NA; DNA: TGTGCCAGCAGTTTATGGACAGCGCTGAACACTGAAGCTTTCTTT; CDR3: CASSLWTALNTEAFF
J: TRBJ2-2; V: TRBV6-6; size: NA; D: NA; DNA: TGTGCCAGCAGAAAAGGGGTCCGGGCCATCGGGGAGCTGTTTTTT; CDR3: CASRKGVRAIGELFF
J: TRBJ2-6; V: TRBV4-3; size: few; D: NA; DNA: TGCGCCAGCAGCCAAGAGCTGTCAGGCAGGCAATCTGGGGCCAACGTCCTGACTTTC; CDR3: CASSQELSGRQSGANVLTF
J: TRBJ2-7; V: TRBV7-8; size: NA; D: NA; DNA: TGTGCCAGCACCCAAACGGGCGGTACCCGTGAGCAGTACTTC; CDR3: CASTQTGGTREQYF
J: TRBJ2-2; V: TRBV28; size: few; D: TRBD1; DNA: TGTGCCAGCAGTTCCGGACAGGGGGCGACCGGGGAGCTGTTTTTT; CDR3: CASSSGQGATGELFF
J: TRBJ2-3; V: TRBV28; size: NA; D: TRBD2; DNA: TGTGCCAGCAGTCCCGGGACTAGCGGGAGAGGGACAGATACGCAGTATTTT; CDR3: CASSPGTSGRGTDTQYF
J: TRBJ2-2; V: TRBV15; size: NA; D: NA; DNA: TGTGCCACCAGCGGTACAGGGGAGGCCGGGGAGCTGTTTTTT; CDR3: CATSGTGEAGELFF
J: TRBJ2-5; V: TRBV6-1; size: NA; D: NA; DNA: TGTGCCAGCACTCCGTGGAGTTATACAGAGACCCAGTACTTC; CDR3: CASTPWSYTETQYF
J: TRBJ2-7; V: TRBV9; size: few; D: NA; DNA: TGTGCCAGCAGCCCCGAATCTGGCCTCTACAACGAGCAGTACTTC; CDR3: CASSPESGLYNEQYF
J: TRBJ2-1; V: TRBV7-9; size: few; D: NA; DNA: TGTGCCAGCAGCTTAGAGCTCCTAGCAGACAATGAGCAGTTCTTC; CDR3: CASSLELLADNEQFF
J: TRBJ2-5; V: TRBV7-2; size: NA; D: TRBD1; DNA: TGTGCCAGCAGCTTTACTGCGGGCCAGGGGGTTGGGACCCAGTACTTC; CDR3: CASSFTAGQGVGTQYF
J: TRBJ2-7; V: TRBV6-5; size: once; D: NA; DNA: TGTGCCAACGCTGCATCGGGACTCCTCGACGAGCAGTACTTC; CDR3: CANAASGLLDEQYF
J: TRBJ2-2; V: TRBV7-9; size: NA; D: NA; DNA: TGTGCCAGCAGCGCCGGCTTCGGGCCCACCGGGGAGCTGTTTTTT; CDR3: CASSAGFGPTGELFF
J: TRBJ2-2; V: TRBV7-3; size: NA; D: TRBD2; DNA: TGTGCCAGCAGCGCTAGCGGGGGCAACACCGGGGAGCTGTTTTTT; CDR3: CASSASGGNTGELFF
J: TRBJ2-1; V: TRBV27; size: NA; D: TRBD1; DNA: TGTGCCAGCAGTTTGTTAGGGGGCGCGAGCTACAATGAGCAGTTCTTC; CDR3: CASSLLGGASYNEQFF
J: TRBJ1-3; V: TRBV6-1; size: NA; D: TRBD1; DNA: TGTGCCAGCAGTGGGCAGGGGGTAGCTGGAAACACCATATATTTT; CDR3: CASSGQGVAGNTIYF
J: TRBJ2-7; V: TRBV25-1; size: NA; D: TRBD2; DNA: TGTGCCAGCAGCCCCTGGTCGGGGGGCGAGCAGTACTTC; CDR3: CASSPWSGGEQYF
J: TRBJ2-5; V: TRBV6-6; size: NA; D: TRBD2; DNA: TGTGCCAGCAGTTACTCTAGCGGGAGATCAGAGACCCAGTACTTC; CDR3: CASSYSSGRSETQYF
J: TRBJ1-1; V: TRBV7-9; size: NA; D: NA; DNA: TGTGCCAGCAGCTTGAGCGAGGAAGCTTTCTTT; CDR3: CASSLSEEAFF
J: TRBJ1-6; V: TRBV6-1; size: NA; D: TRBD1; DNA: TGTGCCAGCAGTGTGGGGACAGGGAGTAATTCACCCCTCCACTTT; CDR3: CASSVGTGSNSPLHF
J: TRBJ2-3; V: TRBV28; size: NA; D: TRBD1; DNA: TGTGCCAGCAGTCCCGGGACAGGGGATGCAGATACGCAGTATTTT; CDR3: CASSPGTGDADTQYF
J: TRBJ1-1; V: TRBV30; size: NA; D: NA; DNA: TGTGCCTGGAGTTTCTGGGGTGGCACTGAAGCTTTCTTT; CDR3: CAWSFWGGTEAFF
J: TRBJ2-1; V: TRBV7-2; size: NA; D: TRBD2; DNA: TGTGCCAGCAGCTTAGATGCAGCGGGAGATCGTGAGCAGTTCTTC; CDR3: CASSLDAAGDREQFF
J: TRBJ2-2; V: TRBV15; size: NA; D: TRBD2; DNA: TGTGCCACCAGCAGCGGGGGGAAGTTGGGCGGGGAGCTGTTTTTT; CDR3: CATSSGGKLGGELFF
J: TRBJ2-1; V: TRBV7-2; size: NA; D: NA; DNA: TGTGCCAGCAGCCTTGGACAGGGAGGGGATGAGCAGTTCTTC; CDR3: CASSLGQGGDEQFF
J: TRBJ1-6; V: TRBV27; size: NA; D: NA; DNA: TGTGCCAGCAGTTCCCCGGGGGGGAGTAGCCTCCACTTT; CDR3: CASSSPGGSSLHF
J: TRBJ1-2; V: TRBV2; size: NA; D: NA; DNA: TGTGCCAGCAGTGAGGATGTTCCTAACTATGGCTACACCTTC; CDR3: CASSEDVPNYGYTF
J: TRBJ1-1; V: TRBV5-1; size: NA; D: NA; DNA: TGCGCCAGCAGCTTGGCCGGATACACTGAAGCTTTCTTT; CDR3: CASSLAGYTEAFF
J: TRBJ1-2; V: TRBV7-9; size: NA; D: NA; DNA: TGTGCCAGCAGCTTATACGGGGGCCCTAACTATGGCTACACCTTC; CDR3: CASSLYGGPNYGYTF
J: TRBJ2-1; V: TRBV9; size: NA; D: TRBD2; DNA: TGTGCCAGCAGCGTAAGCGGGAGGTCGAATGAGCAGTTCTTC; CDR3: CASSVSGRSNEQFF
J: TRBJ2-5; V: TRBV6-1; size: NA; D: TRBD2; DNA: TGTGCCAGCAGGCTAGCGGGAGTTCCCCAAGAGACCCAGTACTTC; CDR3: CASRLAGVPQETQYF
J: TRBJ1-5; V: TRBV5-4; size: NA; D: NA; DNA: TGTGCCAGCAGCTTGGGAATTCTAGATCAGCCCCAGCATTTT; CDR3: CASSLGILDQPQHF
J: TRBJ2-6; V: TRBV28; size: NA; D: NA; DNA: TGTGCCAGCAGTCTGGGGGACAACCGGGCCAACGTCCTGACTTTC; CDR3: CASSLGDNRANVLTF
J: TRBJ1-4; V: TRBV6-1; size: NA; D: NA; DNA: TGTGCCAGTATTAAGGGATCGATTAATGAAAAACTGTTTTTT; CDR3: CASIKGSINEKLFF
J: TRBJ2-5; V: TRBV10-3; size: NA; D: TRBD2; DNA: TGTGCCATCAGTGATCGGGGGGGGACTCAAGAGACCCAGTACTTC; CDR3: CAISDRGGTQETQYF
J: TRBJ2-5; V: TRBV19; size: NA; D: TRBD2; DNA: TGTGCCAGTAGTATTGGGCTAGCGGGAGTGGAGGCAAAGGAGACCCAGTACTTC; CDR3: CASSIGLAGVEAKETQYF
J: TRBJ2-3; V: TRBV9; size: NA; D: TRBD2; DNA: TGTGCCAGCAGCGTAGAGGGCGGGAGTTGGGTAGATACGCAGTATTTT; CDR3: CASSVEGGSWVDTQYF
J: TRBJ2-1; V: TRBV6-5; size: NA; D: TRBD2; DNA: TGTGCCAGCAGTTACTCTGCGGGAGGGCCTGCTGAGCAGTTCTTC; CDR3: CASSYSAGGPAEQFF
J: TRBJ2-7; V: TRBV21-1; size: NA; D: NA; DNA: TGTGCCTTCTCACGGCCCCTGTGCGGGAGGTTAGGCTACGAGCAGTACTTC; CDR3: CAFSRPLCGRLGYEQYF
J: TRBJ2-5; V: TRBV11-3; size: medium-sized; D: NA; DNA: TGTGCCAGCAGCTTGGTTCTAGCGCTAGGGCAAGAGACCCAGTACTTC; CDR3: CASSLVLALGQETQYF
J: TRBJ1-2; V: TRBV28; size: NA; D: NA; DNA: TGTGCCAGCAGCCACAGACAGACCTACCTGAACTATGGCTACACCTTC; CDR3: CASSHRQTYLNYGYTF
J: TRBJ2-3; V: TRBV9; size: NA; D: TRBD2; DNA: TGTGCCAGCAGCCGGAGCGGGGCTAGCACAGATACGCAGTATTTT; CDR3: CASSRSGASTDTQYF
J: TRBJ2-5; V: TRBV9; size: NA; D: TRBD1; DNA: TGTGCCAGCAGCGCCGGGACAGGGGTTGGAAAAGAGACCCAGTACTTC; CDR3: CASSAGTGVGKETQYF
J: TRBJ1-2; V: TRBV9; size: NA; D: NA; DNA: TGTGCCAGCAGCGTAGCAGGGTCCGACCTTAACTATGGCTACACCTTC; CDR3: CASSVAGSDLNYGYTF